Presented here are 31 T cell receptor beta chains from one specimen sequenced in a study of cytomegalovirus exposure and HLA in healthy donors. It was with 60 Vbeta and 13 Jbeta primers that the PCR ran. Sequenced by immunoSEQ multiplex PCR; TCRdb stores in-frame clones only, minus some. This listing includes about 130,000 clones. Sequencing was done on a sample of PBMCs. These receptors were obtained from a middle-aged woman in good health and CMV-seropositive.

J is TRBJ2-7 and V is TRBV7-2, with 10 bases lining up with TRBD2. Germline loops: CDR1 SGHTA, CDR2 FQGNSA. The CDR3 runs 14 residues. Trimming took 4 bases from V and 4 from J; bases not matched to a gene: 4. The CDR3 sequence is CASSYSGRLYEQYF. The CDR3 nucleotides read TGTGCCAGCAGCTATAGCGGGAGGCTGTACGAGCAGTACTTC.

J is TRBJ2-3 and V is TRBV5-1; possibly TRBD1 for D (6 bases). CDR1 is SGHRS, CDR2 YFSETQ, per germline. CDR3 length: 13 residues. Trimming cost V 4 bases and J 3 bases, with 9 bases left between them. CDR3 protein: CASSGRGTDTQYF. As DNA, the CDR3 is TGCGCCAGCAGCGGCAGGGGTACAGATACGCAGTATTTT.

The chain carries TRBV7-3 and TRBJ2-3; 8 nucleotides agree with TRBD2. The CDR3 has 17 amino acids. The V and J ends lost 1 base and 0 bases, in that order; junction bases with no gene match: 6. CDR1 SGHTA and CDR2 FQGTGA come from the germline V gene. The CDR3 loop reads CASSLRASGFSTDTQYF. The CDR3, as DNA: TGTGCCAGCAGCTTAAGGGCTAGCGGGTTTAGCACAGATACGCAGTATTTT.

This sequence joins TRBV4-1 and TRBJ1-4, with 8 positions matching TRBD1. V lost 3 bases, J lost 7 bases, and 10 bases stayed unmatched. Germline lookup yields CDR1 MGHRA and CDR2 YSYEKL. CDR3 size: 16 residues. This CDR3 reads CASSQGDRGRSEKLFF. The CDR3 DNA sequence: TGCGCCAGCAGCCAGGGTGACAGGGGACGGAGTGAAAAACTGTTTTTT.

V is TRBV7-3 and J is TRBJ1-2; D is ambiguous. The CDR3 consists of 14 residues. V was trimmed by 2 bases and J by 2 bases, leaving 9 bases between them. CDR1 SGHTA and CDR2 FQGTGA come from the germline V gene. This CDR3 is CASSLDPGNYGYTF. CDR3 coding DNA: TGTGCCAGCAGCTTAGACCCAGGCAACTATGGCTACACCTTC.

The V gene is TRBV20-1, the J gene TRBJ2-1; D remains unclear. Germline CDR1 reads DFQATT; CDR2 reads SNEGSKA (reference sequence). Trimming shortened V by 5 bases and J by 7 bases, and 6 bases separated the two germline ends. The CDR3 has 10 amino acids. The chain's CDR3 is CSAYTNEQFF. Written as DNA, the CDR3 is TGCAGTGCTTATACTAATGAGCAGTTCTTC.

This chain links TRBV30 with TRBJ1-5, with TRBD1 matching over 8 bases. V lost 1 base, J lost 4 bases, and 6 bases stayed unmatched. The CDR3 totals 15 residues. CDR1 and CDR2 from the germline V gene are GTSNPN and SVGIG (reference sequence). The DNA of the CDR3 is TGTGCCTGGAGTGCCACGGGACAGGTTAATCAGCCCCAGCATTTT. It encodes CAWSATGQVNQPQHF. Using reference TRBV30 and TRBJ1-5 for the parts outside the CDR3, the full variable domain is SQTIHQWPATLVQPVGSPLSLECTVEGTSNPNLYWYRQAAGRGLQLLFYSVGIGQISSEVPQNLSASRPQDRQFILSSKKLLLSDSGFYLCAWSATGQVNQPQHFGDGTRLSIL.

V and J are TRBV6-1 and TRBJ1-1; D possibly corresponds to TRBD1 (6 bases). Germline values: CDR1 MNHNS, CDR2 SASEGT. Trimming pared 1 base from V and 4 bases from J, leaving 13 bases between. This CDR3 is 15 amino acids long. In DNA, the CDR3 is TGTGCCAGCAGTGAAGAAACAGGGAGCGGCACTGAAGCTTTCTTT. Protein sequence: CASSEETGSGTEAFF.

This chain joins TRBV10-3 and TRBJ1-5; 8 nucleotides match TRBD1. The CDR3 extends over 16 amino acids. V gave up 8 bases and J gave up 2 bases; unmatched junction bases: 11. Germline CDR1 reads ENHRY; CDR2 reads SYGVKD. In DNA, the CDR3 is TGTGCCATCGACGCAGGGGGCCTAACGGGCAATCAGCCCCAGCATTTT. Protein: CAIDAGGLTGNQPQHF.

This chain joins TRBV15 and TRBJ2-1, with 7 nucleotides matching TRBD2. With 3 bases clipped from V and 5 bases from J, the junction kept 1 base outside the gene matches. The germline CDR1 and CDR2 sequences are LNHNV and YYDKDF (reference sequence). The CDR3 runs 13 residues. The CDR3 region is CATSRTSHNEQFF. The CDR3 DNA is TGTGCCACCAGCAGGACTAGCCACAATGAGCAGTTCTTC.

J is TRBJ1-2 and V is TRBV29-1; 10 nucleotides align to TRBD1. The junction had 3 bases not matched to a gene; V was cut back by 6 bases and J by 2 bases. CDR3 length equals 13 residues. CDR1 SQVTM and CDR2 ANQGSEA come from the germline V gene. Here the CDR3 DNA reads TGCAGCGTCGGGACAGGGGAGAACTATGGCTACACCTTC. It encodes CSVGTGENYGYTF.

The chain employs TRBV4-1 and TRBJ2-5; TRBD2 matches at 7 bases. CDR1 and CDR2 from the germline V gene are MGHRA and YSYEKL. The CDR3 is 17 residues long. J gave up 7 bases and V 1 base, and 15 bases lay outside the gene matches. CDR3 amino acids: CASSQGSAGVPLGTQYF. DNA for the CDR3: TGCGCCAGCAGCCAAGGTTCGGCGGGGGTTCCCCTGGGGACCCAGTACTTC.

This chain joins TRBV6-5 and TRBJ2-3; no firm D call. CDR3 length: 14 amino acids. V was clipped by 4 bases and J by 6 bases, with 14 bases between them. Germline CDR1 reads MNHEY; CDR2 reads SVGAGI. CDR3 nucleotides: TGTGCCAGCAGTTTCGAGCTTACCGGGGATACGCAGTATTTT. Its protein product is CASSFELTGDTQYF.

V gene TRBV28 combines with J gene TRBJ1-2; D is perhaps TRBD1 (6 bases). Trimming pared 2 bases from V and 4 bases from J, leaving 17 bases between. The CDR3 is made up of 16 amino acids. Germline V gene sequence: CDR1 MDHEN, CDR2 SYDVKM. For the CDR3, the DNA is TGTGCCAGCAGTTTAGGGGGGGGGCCCACCTTCTATGGCTACACCTTC. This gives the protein CASSLGGGPTFYGYTF.

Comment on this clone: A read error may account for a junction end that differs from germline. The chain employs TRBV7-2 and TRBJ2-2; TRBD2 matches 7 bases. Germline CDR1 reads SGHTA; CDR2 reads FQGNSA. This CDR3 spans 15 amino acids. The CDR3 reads CVSSLVAGGTGELFF. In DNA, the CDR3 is TGTGTCAGCAGCCTAGTAGCGGGCGGGACCGGGGAGCTGTTTTTT.

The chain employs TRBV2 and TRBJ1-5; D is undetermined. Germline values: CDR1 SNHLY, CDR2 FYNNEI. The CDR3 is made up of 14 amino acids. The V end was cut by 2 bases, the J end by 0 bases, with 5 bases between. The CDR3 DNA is TGTGCCAGCAGTGAATCGGGTAGCAATCAGCCCCAGCATTTT. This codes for CASSESGSNQPQHF.

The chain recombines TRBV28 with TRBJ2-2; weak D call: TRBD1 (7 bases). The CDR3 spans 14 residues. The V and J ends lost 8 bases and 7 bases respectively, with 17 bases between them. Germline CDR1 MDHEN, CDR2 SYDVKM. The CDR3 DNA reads TGTGCCAGCTTTGAGTCAGGGGGGATCGGGGAGCTGTTTTTT. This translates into CASFESGGIGELFF. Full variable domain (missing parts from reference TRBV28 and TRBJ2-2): DVKVTQSSRYLVKRTGEKVFLECVQDMDHENMFWYRQDPGLGLRLIYFSYDVKMKEKGDIPEGYSVSREKKERFSLILESASTNQTSMYLCASFESGGIGELFFGEGSRLTVL.

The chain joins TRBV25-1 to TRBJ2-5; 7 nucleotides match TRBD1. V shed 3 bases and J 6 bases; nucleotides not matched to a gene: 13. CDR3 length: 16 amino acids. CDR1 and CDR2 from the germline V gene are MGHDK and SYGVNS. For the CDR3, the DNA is TGTGCCAGCAGTGAGGGATTTAGGGGGCAGATGAAGACCCAGTACTTC. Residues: CASSEGFRGQMKTQYF.

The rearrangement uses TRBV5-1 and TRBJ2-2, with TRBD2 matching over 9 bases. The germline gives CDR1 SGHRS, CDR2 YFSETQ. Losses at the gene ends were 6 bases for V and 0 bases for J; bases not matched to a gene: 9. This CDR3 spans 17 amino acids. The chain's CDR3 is CASTPPTSGSNTGELFF. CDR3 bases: TGCGCCAGCACCCCACCGACTAGCGGATCGAACACCGGGGAGCTGTTTTTT.

In DNA, the CDR3 is TGTGCCAGCACCTCGACAGGGTCCGGGGCCAACGTCCTGACTTTC. This encodes CASTSTGSGANVLTF. This chain joins TRBV6-5 and TRBJ2-6; TRBD1 agrees at 7 bases. The CDR3 spans 15 residues. Trimming removed 7 bases from V and 4 bases from J; junction bases left unmatched: 7. CDR1 is MNHEY, CDR2 SVGAGI, per germline.

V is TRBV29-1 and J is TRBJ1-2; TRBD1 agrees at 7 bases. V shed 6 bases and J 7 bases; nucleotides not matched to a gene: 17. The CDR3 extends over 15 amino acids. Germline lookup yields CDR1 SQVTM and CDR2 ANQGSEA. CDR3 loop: CSVVRDSRDFIGYTF. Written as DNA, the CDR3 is TGCAGCGTAGTCCGGGACAGCCGAGATTTCATTGGCTACACCTTC. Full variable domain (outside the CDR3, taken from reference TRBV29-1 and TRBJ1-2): SAVISQKPSRDICQRGTSLTIQCQVDSQVTMMFWYRQQPGQSLTLIATANQGSEATYESGFVIDKFPISRPNLTFSTLTVSNMSPEDSSIYLCSVVRDSRDFIGYTFGSGTRLTVV.

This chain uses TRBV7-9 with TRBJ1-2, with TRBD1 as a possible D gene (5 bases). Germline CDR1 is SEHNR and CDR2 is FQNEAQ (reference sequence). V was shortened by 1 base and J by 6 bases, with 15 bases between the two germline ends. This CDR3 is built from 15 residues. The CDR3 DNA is TGTGCCAGCAGCTTAGGACGGGGGGAAAGTGATGGCTACACCTTC. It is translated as CASSLGRGESDGYTF.

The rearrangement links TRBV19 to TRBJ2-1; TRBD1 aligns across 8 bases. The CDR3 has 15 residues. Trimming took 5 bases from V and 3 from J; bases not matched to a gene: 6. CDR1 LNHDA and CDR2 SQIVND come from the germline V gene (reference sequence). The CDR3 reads CASSPWDRIYNEQFF. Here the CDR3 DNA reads TGTGCCAGTAGTCCATGGGACAGGATCTACAATGAGCAGTTCTTC.

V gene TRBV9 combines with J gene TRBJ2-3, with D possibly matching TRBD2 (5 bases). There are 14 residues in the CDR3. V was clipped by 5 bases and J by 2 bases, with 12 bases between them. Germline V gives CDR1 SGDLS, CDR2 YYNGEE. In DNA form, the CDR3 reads TGTGCCAGCAGTATTAGCGATTACACAGATACGCAGTATTTT. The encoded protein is CASSISDYTDTQYF.

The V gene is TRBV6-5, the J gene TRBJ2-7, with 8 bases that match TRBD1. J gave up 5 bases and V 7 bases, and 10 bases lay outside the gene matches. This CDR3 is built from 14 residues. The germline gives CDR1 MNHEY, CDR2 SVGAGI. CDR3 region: CASTPDRVGHEQYF. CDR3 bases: TGTGCCAGCACCCCGGACAGGGTTGGCCACGAGCAGTACTTC.

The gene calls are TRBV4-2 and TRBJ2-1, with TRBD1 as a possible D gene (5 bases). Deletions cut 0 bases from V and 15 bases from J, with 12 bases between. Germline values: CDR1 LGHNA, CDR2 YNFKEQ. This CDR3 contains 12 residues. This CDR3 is CASSQDPTRVFF. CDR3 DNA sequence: TGTGCCAGCAGCCAAGATCCGACCAGGGTGTTCTTC.

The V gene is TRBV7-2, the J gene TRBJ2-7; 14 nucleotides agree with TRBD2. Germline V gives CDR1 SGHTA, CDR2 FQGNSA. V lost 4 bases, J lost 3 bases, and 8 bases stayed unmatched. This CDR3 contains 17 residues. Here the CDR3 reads CASSSQTSGGAGYEQYF. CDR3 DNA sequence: TGTGCCAGCAGCTCTCAGACTAGCGGGGGGGCGGGCTACGAGCAGTACTTC.

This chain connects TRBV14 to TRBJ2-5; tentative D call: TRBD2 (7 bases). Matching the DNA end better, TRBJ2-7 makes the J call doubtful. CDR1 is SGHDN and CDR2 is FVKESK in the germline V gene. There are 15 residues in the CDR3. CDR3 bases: TGTGCCAGCAGCCCCTGGGGGGCCCGGGGGGTCGAGCAGTACTTC. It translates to CASSPWGARGVEQYF.

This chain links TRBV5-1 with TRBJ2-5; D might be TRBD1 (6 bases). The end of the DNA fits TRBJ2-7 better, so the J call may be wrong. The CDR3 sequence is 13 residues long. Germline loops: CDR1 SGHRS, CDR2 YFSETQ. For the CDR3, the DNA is TGCGCCAGCAGCTTGGCGGGGACAAACGAGCAGTACTTC. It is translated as CASSLAGTNEQYF.

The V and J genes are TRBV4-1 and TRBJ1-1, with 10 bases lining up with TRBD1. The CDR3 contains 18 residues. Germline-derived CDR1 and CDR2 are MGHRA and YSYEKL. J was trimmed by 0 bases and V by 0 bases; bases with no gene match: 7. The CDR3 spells CASSQDLGQGRMNTEAFF. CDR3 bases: TGCGCCAGCAGCCAAGACCTGGGACAGGGGAGGATGAACACTGAAGCTTTCTTT.

The CDR3 reads CASSPRQGSNYGYTF. The CDR3 nucleotides are TGCGCCAGCAGCCCGAGACAGGGGTCTAACTATGGCTACACCTTC. The rearrangement uses TRBV5-1 and TRBJ1-2, with TRBD1 matching over 8 bases. V trimming: 4 bases; J trimming: 0 bases; junction bases outside the gene matches: 5. Germline CDR1 SGHRS, CDR2 YFSETQ. This CDR3 contains 15 residues.